The clone carrying this T cell receptor beta chain appeared once. Its target is not known. J was trimmed by 0 bases and V by 5 bases; bases with no gene match: 19. CDR3 length: 22 residues. TCRdb fed the 5' RACE reads into MiXCR, producing one record per CDR3 protein. The sample lists approximately 150,000 distinct CDR3 sequences, about 15% occurring once. The data originate from a study of CD8 T cells in ankylosing spondylitis. Overall study findings and caveats: Significant enrichment of disease-linked clones was reportedly seen in matched ankylosing spondylitis synovial fluid. For ankylosing spondylitis blood, a TCR beta motif of fewer than 10 highly homologous variants appeared characteristic. Reports of some motif variants in reactive arthritis synovial fluid and blood predate this one. Peripheral blood held disease-linked clones only at relatively low frequency, and these were CD8+.

The sample taken for sequencing was blood, either unsorted or a sorted T cell fraction (not recorded which). The chain couples TRBV12-3 or TRBV12-4 to TRBJ2-1; 13 positions agree with TRBD2. The clonotype comes from a male donor with ankylosing spondylitis. The CDR3 reads CASSPGQGRTSGSPHSYNEQFF. DNA of the CDR3: TGTGCCAGCAGTCCAGGACAGGGACGGACTAGCGGGAGTCCCCACTCCTACAATGAGCAGTTCTTC.